The clone carrying this T cell receptor beta chain was found a few times. Its antigen remains unknown. TCRdb redid the calling of the 5' RACE reads with MiXCR, one entry per CDR3 protein. Among roughly 250,000 distinct CDR3 sequences listed, less than 20% were seen once. The entry originates in a study of T-cell memory formation after mild COVID-19. Findings of the study overall: SARS-CoV-2 specificity was not confirmed for second-wave clones peaking on day 37.

This CDR3 is 14 amino acids long. Trimming stripped 4 bases from V and 4 bases from J, with 14 bases between. The germline CDR1 and CDR2 sequences are SGHDT and YYEEEE. This clonotype was obtained from a man aged 18-30 years who had mild COVID-19 (a few samples of this study predate the infection). Cell type and time point are not known. Sequenced sample: PBMCs or a T cell subset sorted from them (not recorded which). The genes are TRBV5-6 and TRBJ1-1, with a possible D match to TRBD1 (5 bases). The CDR3 protein is CASSPRYRPTEAFF. CDR3 coding DNA: TGTGCCAGCAGCCCCAGATACAGGCCCACTGAAGCTTTCTTT.